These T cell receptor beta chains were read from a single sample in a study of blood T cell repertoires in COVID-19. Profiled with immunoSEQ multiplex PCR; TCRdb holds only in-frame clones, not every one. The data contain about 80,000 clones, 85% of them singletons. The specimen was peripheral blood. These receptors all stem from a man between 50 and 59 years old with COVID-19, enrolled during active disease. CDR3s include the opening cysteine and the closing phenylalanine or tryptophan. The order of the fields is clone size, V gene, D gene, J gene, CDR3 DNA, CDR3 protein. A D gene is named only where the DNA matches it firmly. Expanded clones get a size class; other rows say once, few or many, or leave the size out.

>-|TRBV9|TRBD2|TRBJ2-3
TGTGCCAGCAGCGCTAGCGGGAGGTATGGAGATACGCAGTATTTT
CASSASGRYGDTQYF
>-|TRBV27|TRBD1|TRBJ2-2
TGTGCCAGCAGCCCCCCGTCCGGGACAGATACCGGGGAGCTGTTTTTT
CASSPPSGTDTGELFF
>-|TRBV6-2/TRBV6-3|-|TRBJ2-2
TGTGCCAGCAGTTACGGAGGCAGGGGATACACCGGGGAGCTGTTTTTT
CASSYGGRGYTGELFF
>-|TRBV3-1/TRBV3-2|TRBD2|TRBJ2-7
TGTGCCAGCAGCCAAGATGGACTAGCGGGAAGCTACGAGCAGTACTTC
CASSQDGLAGSYEQYF
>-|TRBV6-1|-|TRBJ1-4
TGTGCCAGCAGTGAAGTACCGGGACCGGGAGATGAAAAACTGTTTTTT
CASSEVPGPGDEKLFF
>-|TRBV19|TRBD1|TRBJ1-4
TGTGCCAGCATGGAGCAGGGGGGTGAAAAACTGTTTTTT
CASMEQGGEKLFF
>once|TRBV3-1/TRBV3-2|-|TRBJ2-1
TGTGCCAGCAGCCAAGTTTCAGGGAGGAAGAGCTCCTACAATGAGCAGTTCTTC
CASSQVSGRKSSYNEQFF
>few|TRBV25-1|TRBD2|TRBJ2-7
TGTGCCAGCAGTGATGGCTTGCGGGAGATGTCCTCCTACGAGCAGTACTTC
CASSDGLREMSSYEQYF
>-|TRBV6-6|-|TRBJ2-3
TGTGCCAGCAGTTACCGGGGAACAGATACGCAGTATTTT
CASSYRGTDTQYF
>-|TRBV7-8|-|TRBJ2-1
TGTGCCAGCAGCTTTCGGGGTAATGAGCAGTTCTTC
CASSFRGNEQFF
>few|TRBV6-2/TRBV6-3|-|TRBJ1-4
TGTGCCAGCAGCCACCGGGGAGCTGAAAAACTGTTTTTT
CASSHRGAEKLFF
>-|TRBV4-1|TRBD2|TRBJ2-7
TGCGCCAGCAGCCAAGGGCCTTGGGGGAGGGCCTCCTACGAGCAGTACTTC
CASSQGPWGRASYEQYF
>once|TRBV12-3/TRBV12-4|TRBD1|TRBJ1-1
TGTGCCATCTCGACAGGGGTGACTGAAGCTTTCTTT
CAISTGVTEAFF
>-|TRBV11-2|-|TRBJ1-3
TGTGCCAGCAGCTTAGAACAGGGACGCTCTGGAAACACCATATATTTT
CASSLEQGRSGNTIYF
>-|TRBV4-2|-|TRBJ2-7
TGTGCCAGCAGCCAAGATAGGCGGGGCCTCTACGAGCAGTACTTC
CASSQDRRGLYEQYF
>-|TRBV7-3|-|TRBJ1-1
TGTGCCAGCAGCTTAATACAGAACACTGAAGCTTTCTTT
CASSLIQNTEAFF
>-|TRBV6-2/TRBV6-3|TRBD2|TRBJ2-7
TGTGCCAGCAGTTACTCCCTGGATTCAGCGGGACCCTACGAGCAGTACTTC
CASSYSLDSAGPYEQYF
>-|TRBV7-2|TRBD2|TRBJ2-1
TGTGCCAGCAGCCCCATAGGACTAGCGGACAATGAGCAGTTCTTC
CASSPIGLADNEQFF
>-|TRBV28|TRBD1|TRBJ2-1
TGTGCCAGCAGCTCTCCGGCAGGGGGCTTTTACAATGAGCAGTTCTTC
CASSSPAGGFYNEQFF
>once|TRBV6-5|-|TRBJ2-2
TGTGCCAGCAGTTACGTGGGGGGAGAAGGCGGGGAGCTGTTTTTT
CASSYVGGEGGELFF
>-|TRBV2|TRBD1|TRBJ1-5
TGTGCCAGCAGTTCCCAACAGGGGGCGCGACAGCCCCAGCATTTT
CASSSQQGARQPQHF
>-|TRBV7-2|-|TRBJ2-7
TGTGCCAGCAGCTTAGGCATGGGGGCAGGCGAGCAGTACTTC
CASSLGMGAGEQYF
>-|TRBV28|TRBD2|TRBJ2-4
TGTGCCAGCAGGTGGCTAGCGGGTTCCAAAAACATTCAGTACTTC
CASRWLAGSKNIQYF
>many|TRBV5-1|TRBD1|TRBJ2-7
TGCGCCAGCAGCTTGGCCGCATCGACAGGGGCCTACGAGCAGTACTTC
CASSLAASTGAYEQYF
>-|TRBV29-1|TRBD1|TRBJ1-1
TGCAGCGTTTCCAGGGACAGGGGGCGGACTGAAGCTTTCTTT
CSVSRDRGRTEAFF
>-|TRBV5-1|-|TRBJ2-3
TGCGCCAGCAGCTTGGGCGCAGATACGCAGTATTTT
CASSLGADTQYF
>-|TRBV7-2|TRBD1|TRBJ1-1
TGTGCCAGCAGCTTGAGACAGGGTTGGACTGAAGCTTTCTTT
CASSLRQGWTEAFF
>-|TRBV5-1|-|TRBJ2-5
TGCGCCACCAAAGCGGGTAACCAAGAGACCCAGTACTTC
CATKAGNQETQYF
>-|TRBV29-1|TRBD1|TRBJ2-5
TGCAGCGTTCCCCGGGACAGTAGGGGCCAGTACTTC
CSVPRDSRGQYF
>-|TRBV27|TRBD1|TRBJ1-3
TGTGCCAGCGGGACAGGGAAGTCTGGAAACACCATATATTTT
CASGTGKSGNTIYF
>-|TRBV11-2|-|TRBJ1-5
TGTGCCAGCAGCTCTGGACTCCCGGCTCAGCCCCAGCATTTT
CASSSGLPAQPQHF
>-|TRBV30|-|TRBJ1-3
TGTGCCTGGATTGGAGGGGCAAGAGTTGGAAACACCATATATTTT
CAWIGGARVGNTIYF
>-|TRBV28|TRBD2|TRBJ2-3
TGTGCCAGCAGTCCTGGGACTAGCGGGAGGGTAAATACGCAGTATTTT
CASSPGTSGRVNTQYF
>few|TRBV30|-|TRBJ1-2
TGTGCCTGGACTAGGACGGGGGAAGGCTACACCTTC
CAWTRTGEGYTF
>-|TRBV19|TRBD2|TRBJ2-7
TGTGCCAGTAGTCCCTGGACTAGCGGCTCCTACGAGCAGTACTTC
CASSPWTSGSYEQYF
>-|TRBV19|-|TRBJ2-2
TGTGCCAGTAGTATAGTTAACAGGAACACCGGGGAGCTGTTTTTT
CASSIVNRNTGELFF
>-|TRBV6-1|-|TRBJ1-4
TGTGCCAGCAGTGAAGTCAGTGAAAAACTGTTTTTT
CASSEVSEKLFF
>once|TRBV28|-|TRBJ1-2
TGTGCCAGCAGTGGGAGATACTATGGCTACACCTTC
CASSGRYYGYTF
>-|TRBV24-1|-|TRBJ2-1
TGTGCCACCAGTGTCCCGATGGGGGGGGGCCACAATGAGCAGTTCTTC
CATSVPMGGGHNEQFF
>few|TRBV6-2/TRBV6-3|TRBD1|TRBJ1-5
TGTGCCAGCAGCGGACAGGGCGGCAATCAGCCCCAGCATTTT
CASSGQGGNQPQHF
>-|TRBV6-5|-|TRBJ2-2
TGTGCCAGCAGAACTAGGGGGGAGCTGTTTTTT
CASRTRGELFF
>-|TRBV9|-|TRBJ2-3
TGTGCCAGCAGCATGAGCGGAGTAAGCACAGATACGCAGTATTTT
CASSMSGVSTDTQYF
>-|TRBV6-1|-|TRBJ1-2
TGTGCCAGCAGTGAAGTGGACAGTCAATATGGCTACACCTTC
CASSEVDSQYGYTF
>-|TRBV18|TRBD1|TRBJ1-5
TGTGCCAGCTCAAGGACAGGGGGCGAAGGCAATCAGCCCCAGCATTTT
CASSRTGGEGNQPQHF
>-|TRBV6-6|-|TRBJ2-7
TGTGCCAGCAGCGTAGCGTCTGCCTACGAGCAGTACTTC
CASSVASAYEQYF
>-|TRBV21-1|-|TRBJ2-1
TGTGCCAGCAGCAACCGGAGCGGGAGGGCCTCCTACAATGAGCAGTTCTTC
CASSNRSGRASYNEQFF
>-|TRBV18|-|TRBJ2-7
TGTGCCAGCTCACCAGGGAGGGCCAGGGGCGAGCAGTACTTC
CASSPGRARGEQYF
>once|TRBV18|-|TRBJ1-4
TGTGCCAGCTCACCAACTGTTGCAACTAATGAAAAACTGTTTTTT
CASSPTVATNEKLFF
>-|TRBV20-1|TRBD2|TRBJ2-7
TGCAGTGCTAGTTCTCCCAGCGGGAGATACGAGCAGTACTTC
CSASSPSGRYEQYF
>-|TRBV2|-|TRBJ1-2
TGTGCCAGCATCCGAACGACTTTTCCCCCGAGCTACACCTTC
CASIRTTFPPSYTF
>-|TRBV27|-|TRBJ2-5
TGTGCCACCCGGGGGAGTAATGAAGAGACCCAGTACTTC
CATRGSNEETQYF
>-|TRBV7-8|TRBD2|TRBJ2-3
TGTGCCAGCAGCGCCCGACTAGCCCGATCCGATACGCAGTATTTT
CASSARLARSDTQYF